The next 30 T cell receptor beta chains were all read from a single sample in a study of technical replicates of blood from several donors. Sequenced by immunoSEQ multiplex PCR; TCRdb stores in-frame clones only, minus some. The data contain under 75,000 clones, 70% to 90% of them singletons. The sequencing sample was made of PBMCs. The receptor set was obtained from a human donor in good health. Some clones in this sample may be carry-over from other donors' samples.

The V call is TRBV5-6, the J call TRBJ2-2; 9 bases fit TRBD1. The junction had 4 bases not matched to a gene; V was cut back by 2 bases and J by 8 bases. CDR3 size: 14 residues. CDR1 is SGHDT, CDR2 YYEEEE, per germline. The CDR3 DNA is TGTGCCAGCAGCTTACCGGGACAGGGAGGGGAGCTGTTTTTT. Translating it yields CASSLPGQGGELFF.

The chain employs TRBV7-8 and TRBJ2-1; the match to TRBD2 covers 7 bases. With 4 bases clipped from V and 5 bases from J, the junction kept 11 bases outside the gene matches. This CDR3 region has 16 residues. The germline V gene has CDR1 SGHVS and CDR2 FQNEAQ. The CDR3 region is CASSSRAGAGNNEQFF. The DNA for the CDR3 is TGTGCCAGCAGCTCCCGGGCGGGAGCGGGAAACAATGAGCAGTTCTTC.

V gene TRBV7-2 combines with J gene TRBJ2-1, with a tentative D call TRBD2 (5 bases). The V end lost 5 bases, the J end lost 0 bases, and 11 bases lay between the germline ends. Germline assignment: CDR1 SGHTA and CDR2 FQGNSA. The CDR3 has 15 residues. The CDR3 here is CASSLRLPSYNEQFF. As DNA, the CDR3 is TGTGCCAGCAGCCTCAGACTACCCTCCTACAATGAGCAGTTCTTC.

Points on this clone: Other nucleotide sequences from this sample produce the same CDR3. The V gene is TRBV5-1, the J gene TRBJ2-1, with D possibly being TRBD2 (6 bases). Germline CDR1 and CDR2: SGHRS and YFSETQ. The CDR3 is 14 residues long. Trimming removed 4 bases from V and 2 bases from J, with 10 bases in between. This CDR3 reads CASSGSGAYNEQFF. CDR3 sequence (DNA): TGCGCCAGCAGCGGTAGCGGCGCCTACAATGAGCAGTTCTTC. Together with reference TRBV5-1 and TRBJ2-1, the CDR3 gives the full variable domain: KAGVTQTPRYLIKTRGQQVTLSCSPISGHRSVSWYQQTPGQGLQFLFEYFSETQRNKGNFPGRFSGRQFSNSRSEMNVSTLELGDSALYLCASSGSGAYNEQFFGPGTRLTVL.

The rearrangement links TRBV27 to TRBJ1-2; 7 bases agree with TRBD1. The CDR3 is 15 amino acids. Germline V gene lookup returns CDR1 MNHEY and CDR2 SMNVEV (reference sequence). The V gene end was trimmed by 6 bases and the J gene end by 5 bases; junction bases not matched to a gene: 12. The CDR3, as DNA: TGTGCCAGCAGGTCCCCGGACAGGTCGACTTATGGCTACACCTTC. This encodes CASRSPDRSTYGYTF.

J is TRBJ2-3 and V is TRBV5-4, with 9 positions matching TRBD2. Germline-derived CDR1 and CDR2 are SGHNT and YYREEE (reference sequence). With V trimmed by 0 bases and J by 6 bases, 8 bases remained unmatched. This CDR3 comprises 16 residues. The CDR3 loop is CASSLGHQREVDTQYF. The DNA of the CDR3 is TGTGCCAGCAGCTTGGGACATCAGCGGGAGGTGGATACGCAGTATTTT.

The V call is TRBV21-1, the J call TRBJ2-1; the DNA was not compared with TRBD1, the D call given in the table. TRBV21-1 is a listed pseudogene. This CDR3 is 18 amino acids long. The CDR3 is CASSKGAKRQGSYNEQFF. Here the CDR3 DNA reads TGTGCCAGCAGCAAGGGGGCGAAGCGACAGGGGTCATACAATGAGCAGTTCTTC.

The rearrangement uses TRBV13 and TRBJ2-1, with TRBD2 identical over 10 bases. J gave up 8 bases and V 5 bases, and 9 bases lay outside the gene matches. The CDR3 length is 15 residues. Germline V CDR1 and CDR2: PRHDT, FYEKMQ (reference sequence). CDR3 coding DNA: TGTGCCAGCAGCGAACCGGGACTAGCGAGCGATGAGCAGTTCTTC. As protein: CASSEPGLASDEQFF.

This clone was seen only a few times. V is TRBV28 and J is TRBJ1-2; no firm D call. Per the germline V gene, CDR1 is MDHEN and CDR2 is SYDVKM. The CDR3 contains 12 residues. Trimming took 6 bases from V and 8 from J, leaving 13 bases between them. The DNA for the CDR3 is TGTGCCAGCAGAGTGCCGTCGGGAGGCTACACCTTC. It yields the protein CASRVPSGGYTF.

The CDR3 DNA is TGTGCCAGCAGCTTAGTGCGGGGTGAAGCTTTCTTT. Protein product: CASSLVRGEAFF. This chain joins TRBV7-8 and TRBJ1-1; no clear D gene. The CDR3 runs to 12 residues. V was cut by 1 base and J by 7 bases, with 7 bases left in between. The germline CDR1 and CDR2 sequences are SGHVS and FQNEAQ. Based on the CDR3 plus reference TRBV7-8 and TRBJ1-1, the full variable domain is GAGVSQSPRYKVAKRGQDVALRCDPISGHVSLFWYQQALGQGPEFLTYFQNEAQLDKSGLPSDRFFAERPEGSVSTLKIQRTQQEDSAVYLCASSLVRGEAFFGQGTRLTVV.

This rearrangement joins TRBV7-9 to TRBJ2-6, with TRBD1 matching 8 bases. This CDR3 is built from 19 residues. The germline CDR1 and CDR2 sequences are SEHNR and FQNEAQ (reference sequence). V shed 2 bases, J shed 2 bases, and the junction held 11 bases outside the gene matches. CDR3 region: CASSLKFQGALAGANVLTF. The CDR3 nucleotides read TGTGCCAGCAGCTTAAAGTTTCAGGGGGCGCTAGCTGGGGCCAACGTCCTGACTTTC.

The rearrangement joins TRBV4-1 to TRBJ1-1; perhaps TRBD1 as D (6 bases). This CDR3 contains 15 residues. Per the germline V gene, CDR1 is MGHRA and CDR2 is YSYEKL. V lost 1 base to trimming and J lost 7 bases, with 16 bases between them. The CDR3 sequence is CASSQAGYRASEAFF. In DNA form, the CDR3 reads TGCGCCAGCAGCCAAGCGGGATACAGGGCAAGTGAAGCTTTCTTT.

The chain couples TRBV15 to TRBJ1-6, with D maybe TRBD1 (6 bases). Germline V gene data show CDR1 as LNHNV and CDR2 as YYDKDF (reference sequence). CDR3 length equals 16 residues. Between the trimmed V and J ends, which lost 0 bases and 9 bases, there was a span of 15 bases. As DNA, the CDR3 is TGTGCCACCAGCAGAGACGTTTCGGGAGGGGGTTCACCCCTCCACTTT. Its translation is CATSRDVSGGGSPLHF.

The chain links TRBV2 to TRBJ1-1; TRBD1 agrees at 7 bases. This CDR3 is built from 15 residues. The germline CDR1 and CDR2 sequences are SNHLY and FYNNEI. Trimming at V came to 2 bases and at J to 4 bases, leaving 7 bases not matched to a gene. CDR3 nucleotide sequence: TGTGCCAGCAGTGAATTGGCAGGGGGAGGCACTGAAGCTTTCTTT. Its translation is CASSELAGGGTEAFF.

The chain couples TRBV5-1 to TRBJ1-2; D unresolved. Trimming cost V 0 bases and J 0 bases, with 6 bases left between them. The CDR3 length is 14 residues. CDR1 and CDR2 (germline): SGHRS, YFSETQ. The CDR3 DNA reads as TGCGCCAGCAGCTTGGAGCGGGCTAACTATGGCTACACCTTC. This encodes CASSLERANYGYTF.

The chain couples TRBV2 to TRBJ2-3; 8 nucleotides align to TRBD2. Germline trimming cut 2 bases from V and 0 bases from J; bases unmatched to any gene: 16. CDR1 is SNHLY and CDR2 is FYNNEI in the germline V gene. This CDR3 is 20 amino acids long. Here the CDR3 reads CASSETGSYGRARSTDTQYF. In DNA, the CDR3 is TGTGCCAGCAGTGAAACAGGGTCGTACGGGAGGGCGAGGAGCACAGATACGCAGTATTTT.

This clone has a single count. The chain has TRBV29-1 and TRBJ2-7; TRBD1 matches 10 bases. Germline-derived CDR1 and CDR2 are SQVTM and ANQGSEA. The CDR3 has 12 residues. V trimming: 4 bases; J trimming: 3 bases; junction bases outside the gene matches: 0. Here the CDR3 DNA reads TGCAGCGTTGGGGACAGGGGCTACGAGCAGTACTTC. Its translation: CSVGDRGYEQYF.

The gene calls are TRBV27 and TRBJ2-7; weak D call: TRBD2 (5 bases). V was pared by 6 bases and J by 2 bases, with 8 bases between. CDR1 and CDR2 (germline): MNHEY, SMNVEV (reference sequence). The CDR3 covers 12 residues. DNA for the CDR3: TGTGCCAGCAGCGGAGGAACCTACGAGCAGTACTTC. Its protein product is CASSGGTYEQYF.

V is TRBV6-1 and J is TRBJ1-5; 8 positions match TRBD1. The ends lost 5 bases at V and 11 bases at J; junction bases unmatched: 14. The CDR3 contains 15 residues. Germline V gene sequence: CDR1 MNHNS, CDR2 SASEGT. The CDR3 DNA reads TGTGCCAGCAGTCCAGGGGGCCTCAATGTGGGGACCCAGCATTTT. Its protein is CASSPGGLNVGTQHF.

The chain couples TRBV28 to TRBJ2-7; D gene unclear. This CDR3 is 13 amino acids long. Germline-derived CDR1 and CDR2 are MDHEN and SYDVKM. Trimming took 3 bases from V and 8 from J, leaving 14 bases between them. The CDR3 loop is CASSFLFQQKQYF. CDR3 nucleotide sequence: TGTGCCAGCAGTTTCCTATTTCAACAGAAGCAGTACTTC.

The J gene is TRBJ2-7, the V gene TRBV10-3; 9 bases agree with TRBD2. The CDR3 is 15 amino acids. V was clipped by 2 bases and J by 6 bases; unmatched bases: 8. CDR1 ENHRY and CDR2 SYGVKD come from the germline V gene. As DNA, the CDR3 is TGTGCCATCAGTGAGGTTCTAGCGGGGCAGGGCGAGCAGTACTTC. Protein product: CAISEVLAGQGEQYF.

The chain carries TRBV6-7 and TRBJ1-2; 7 bases line up with TRBD1. Being an ORF, TRBV6-7 has a function that is uncertain. This CDR3 contains 16 residues. V was pared by 7 bases and J by 5 bases, with 16 bases of the junction left unmatched. The CDR3 is CASTPQGGGGSYGYTF. The CDR3 DNA reads as TGTGCCAGCACCCCCCAGGGGGGCGGTGGCTCATATGGCTACACCTTC.

V and J are TRBV4-1 and TRBJ2-1; TRBD1 might be the D (6 bases). CDR3 length: 16 amino acids. Per germline, CDR1 MGHRA and CDR2 YSYEKL. V dropped 1 base and J dropped 0 bases, with 10 bases sitting between them. CDR3 region: CASSQAWDNSYNEQFF. CDR3 bases: TGCGCCAGCAGCCAAGCATGGGACAACTCCTACAATGAGCAGTTCTTC.

For the CDR3, the DNA is TGTGCCAGCAGCGTAGTCGTCACCGGGGAGCTGTTTTTT. Its protein is CASSVVVTGELFF. The chain employs TRBV9 and TRBJ2-2; no definite D call. Germline values: CDR1 SGDLS, CDR2 YYNGEE. This CDR3 spans 13 amino acids. Trimming cost V 0 bases and J 4 bases, with 4 bases left between them. The full variable domain, completed using reference TRBV9 and TRBJ2-2, is DSGVTQTPKHLITATGQRVTLRCSPRSGDLSVYWYQQSLDQGLQFLIQYYNGEERAKGNILERFSAQQFPDLHSELNLSSLELGDSALYFCASSVVVTGELFFGEGSRLTVL.

DNA of the CDR3: TGTGCCACCAGCGCTCGGACAGCTGCCTACGAGCAGTACTTC. Translating gives CATSARTAAYEQYF. The chain joins TRBV15 to TRBJ2-7, with a tentative D call TRBD1 (6 bases). CDR3 size: 14 residues. Germline CDR1 LNHNV, CDR2 YYDKDF (reference sequence). Between the trimmed V and J ends, which lost 5 bases and 2 bases, there was a span of 13 bases.

J is TRBJ2-1 and V is TRBV15, with a tentative D call TRBD2 (6 bases). The V gene's germline CDR1 is LNHNV and CDR2 YYDKDF (reference sequence). CDR3 length: 18 amino acids. V was clipped by 0 bases and J by 1 base, with 16 bases between them. CDR3 residues: CATSRDLSAGLSYNEQFF. The CDR3 DNA reads as TGTGCCACCAGCAGAGATCTTTCGGCGGGGCTTTCCTACAATGAGCAGTTCTTC.

This clone turned up a few times. Germline is not matched at one junction end, which may reflect a read error. The CDR3 region has the DNA TGTGCCTGGAGCGGACTAGCGGAATACAATGAACAGTTCTTC. Translation: CAWSGLAEYNEQFF. The V and J genes are TRBV30 and TRBJ2-1; TRBD2 agrees at 10 bases. In germline, CDR1 is GTSNPN, CDR2 SVGIG (reference sequence). The CDR3 runs to 14 residues.

The V gene is TRBV7-8, the J gene TRBJ2-1; 11 bases fit TRBD2. CDR3 size: 18 residues. The germline gives CDR1 SGHVS, CDR2 FQNEAQ. The J segment lost 5 bases and the V segment lost 1 base, leaving 10 bases of the junction unmatched. The CDR3: CASSLEVRGTSGNNEQFF. The CDR3 region has the DNA TGTGCCAGCAGCTTAGAAGTTCGGGGGACTAGCGGAAACAATGAGCAGTTCTTC.

The chain combines TRBV12-5 with TRBJ1-3; D ambiguous. Trimming took 5 bases from V and 2 from J, leaving 28 bases between them. CDR1 and CDR2 (germline): LGHNT, FRNRAP. The CDR3 runs 20 residues. The chain's CDR3 is CASGAPGRPISGYPGNTIYF. DNA for the CDR3: TGTGCTAGTGGTGCCCCGGGAAGACCTATCTCGGGCTATCCTGGAAACACCATATATTTT.

The chain couples TRBV5-4 to TRBJ1-2; 7 positions agree with TRBD1. This CDR3 is built from 16 residues. Germline V gene data show CDR1 as SGHNT and CDR2 as YYREEE (reference sequence). With 4 bases clipped from V and 5 bases from J, the junction kept 14 bases outside the gene matches. This chain's CDR3 is CASSIQLRGQSYGYTF. The CDR3 coding sequence is TGTGCCAGCAGCATCCAACTAAGGGGACAGAGTTATGGCTACACCTTC. Supplemented by reference TRBV5-4 and TRBJ1-2, the full variable domain reads ETGVTQSPTHLIKTRGQQVTLRCSSQSGHNTVSWYQQALGQGPQFIFQYYREEENGRGNFPPRFSGLQFPNYSSELNVNALELDDSALYLCASSIQLRGQSYGYTFGSGTRLTVV.